Following are 2 T cell receptor beta chains from one sample sequenced in a study of beta chain features in type 1 diabetes. Since all of the isolated RNA was reverse transcribed, expressed TCRB transcripts were what got sequenced. The data were produced by immunoSEQ multiplex PCR, yet TCRdb's version contains in-frame clones alone and is incomplete. The sample yields fewer than 250,000 clones, more than 65% seen once. The sequencing input was naive CD4+ T cells from blood. These receptors originate from a man between 25 and 39 years old in good health.

This clone was detected only a few times. This chain uses TRBV5-1 with TRBJ2-7; 8 nucleotides line up with TRBD1. CDR1 is SGHRS, CDR2 YFSETQ, per germline. Trimming removed 4 bases from V and 3 bases from J; junction bases left unmatched: 6. The CDR3 consists of 14 residues. The CDR3 spells CASSQLTGGYEQYF. In nucleotides, the CDR3 is TGCGCCAGCAGCCAACTCACAGGGGGCTACGAGCAGTACTTC.

The chain joins TRBV25-1 to TRBJ1-1; 8 positions match TRBD1. Per the germline V gene, CDR1 is MGHDK and CDR2 is SYGVNS. The CDR3 covers 13 residues. Losses at the gene ends were 7 bases for V and 1 base for J; bases not matched to a gene: 2. CDR3 coding DNA: TGTGCCAGCAACGGACAGGGGAACACTGAAGCTTTCTTT. This sequence encodes CASNGQGNTEAFF.